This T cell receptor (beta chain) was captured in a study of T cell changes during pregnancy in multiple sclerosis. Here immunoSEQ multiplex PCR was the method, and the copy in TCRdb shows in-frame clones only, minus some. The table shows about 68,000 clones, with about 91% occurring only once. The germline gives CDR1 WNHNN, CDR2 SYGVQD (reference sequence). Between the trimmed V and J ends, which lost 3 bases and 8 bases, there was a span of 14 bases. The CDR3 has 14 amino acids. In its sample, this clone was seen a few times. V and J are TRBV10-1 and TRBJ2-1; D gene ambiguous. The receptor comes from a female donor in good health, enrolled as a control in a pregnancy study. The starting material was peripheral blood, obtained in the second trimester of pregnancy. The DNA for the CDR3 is TGCGCCAGCAGTGATGTTCAGGATCTCGATGAGCAGTTCTTC. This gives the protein CASSDVQDLDEQFF.